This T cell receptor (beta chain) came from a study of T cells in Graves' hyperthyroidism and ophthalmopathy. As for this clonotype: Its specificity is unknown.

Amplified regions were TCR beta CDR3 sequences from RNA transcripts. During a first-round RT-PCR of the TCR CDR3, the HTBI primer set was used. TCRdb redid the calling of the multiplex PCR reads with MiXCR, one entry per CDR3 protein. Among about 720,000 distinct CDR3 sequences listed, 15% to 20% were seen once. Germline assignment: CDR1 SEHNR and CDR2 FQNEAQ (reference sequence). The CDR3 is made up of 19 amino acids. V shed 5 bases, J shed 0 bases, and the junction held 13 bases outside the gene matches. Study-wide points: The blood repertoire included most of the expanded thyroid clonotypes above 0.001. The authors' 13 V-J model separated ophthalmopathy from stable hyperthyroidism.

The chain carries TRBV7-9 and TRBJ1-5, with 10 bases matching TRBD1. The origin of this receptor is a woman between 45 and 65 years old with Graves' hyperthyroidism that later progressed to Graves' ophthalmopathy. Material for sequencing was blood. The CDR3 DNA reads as TGTGCCAGCAGCATCACGCCCGGGACAGGGGCTTATAGCAATCAGCCCCAGCATTTT. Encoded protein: CASSITPGTGAYSNQPQHF.